This T cell receptor (beta chain) was obtained from a study of shared clonotypes between healthy human individuals. On the study more broadly: Sampling drew on donors who were a couple of women and three men aged 18 to 49.

General observations from the study: Naive CD4 clonotype sharing across several donors was about 5.3%.

To note about this clone: Its antigen remains unknown.

In the original workflow: ImmunoSEQ only sent back junction sequences with no quality scores, so filtering was done differently. Method: immunoSEQ multiplex PCR; TCRdb's copy keeps in-frame clones and lacks some. V and J calls and clone size are as listed in that table; D and trimming were resolved from the DNA. This sample has more than 2 million clones, with around 93% found just once. Naive CD8 cells comprised CD45RO-negative, CCR7-positively selected cells, excluding terminally differentiated effector memory CD45RA+ cells. Donors, without exception, were Caucasian adults residing in Nashville, Tennessee. Germline assignment: CDR1 ENHRY and CDR2 SYGVKD. J was trimmed by 6 bases and V by 4 bases; bases with no gene match: 6. The CDR3 length is 13 residues.

Sequenced sample: naive CD8+ T cells from PBMCs. The chain employs TRBV10-3 and TRBJ2-7; 7 positions match TRBD2. The clonotype was recovered from a man aged 18 to 30 in good health. Some clones in this sample may be carry-over from other donors' samples. CDR3 bases: TGTGCCATCAGTGGGGAGGGAGGGGTCGAGCAGTACTTC. Translation gives CAISGEGGVEQYF.